Presented here are 5 T cell receptor beta chains from one specimen sequenced in a study of monozygotic twins with inflammatory bowel disease. TCRdb reprocessed the 5' RACE reads and keeps a single row for each CDR3 protein, giving no DNA. Seen in this sample are fewer than 350,000 distinct CDR3 sequences; the ten most common clones hold approximately 2%. Sequenced sample: blood. All receptors derive from a human donor with ulcerative colitis or Crohn's disease, or a healthy co-twin of an affected twin (not recorded which).

This sequence joins TRBV11-2 and TRBJ2-3; TCRdb gives TRBD1 as the D gene, but with no DNA this cannot be confirmed. The CDR3 sequence is 19 residues long. The germline V gene encodes CDR1 SGHAT and CDR2 FQNNGV. CDR3 in amino acids: CASSMPGQGAKISTDTQYF. Using reference TRBV11-2 and TRBJ2-3 for the parts outside the CDR3, the full variable domain is EAGVAQSPRYKIIEKRQSVAFWCNPISGHATLYWYQQILGQGPKLLIQFQNNGVVDDSQLPKDRFSAERLKGVDSTLKIQPAKLEDSAVYLCASSMPGQGAKISTDTQYFGPGTRLTVL.

This chain joins TRBV20-1 and TRBJ2-1. The CDR3 is 15 residues long. Germline V CDR1 and CDR2: DFQATT, SNEGSKA (reference sequence). CDR3 sequence: CSASYSTSAYNEQFF.

The genes are TRBV6-5 and TRBJ1-1; TCRdb selects TRBD1, and the lack of DNA leaves this call unchecked. This CDR3 comprises 16 residues. The germline V gene has CDR1 MNHEY and CDR2 SVGAGI. CDR3 protein: CASSYSFDSTYTEAFF.

The chain couples TRBV5-1 to TRBJ2-1; TCRdb designates TRBD1, a call that cannot be tested without DNA. Germline V gene sequence: CDR1 SGHRS, CDR2 YFSETQ. CDR3 size: 15 residues. The CDR3 here is CASKAGQGNYNEQFF.

The chain carries TRBV5-1 and TRBJ1-4; without DNA, the TCRdb call of TRBD1 cannot be checked. CDR1 and CDR2 (germline): SGHRS, YFSETQ. The CDR3 is 15 amino acids. The CDR3 spells CASSFNAGSYEKLFF.